The next 11 T cell receptor beta chains were all read from a single sample in a study of shared clonotypes between healthy human individuals. Using immunoSEQ multiplex PCR, the repertoire was profiled, and TCRdb retains in-frame clones only, with some absent. The table includes approximately 700,000 clones, around four fifths detected once. The sample taken for sequencing was memory CD4+ T cells sorted from blood. Regarding subset: CD45RA-negative fraction. The source of these receptors is a woman in her twenties or thirties in good health.

This clone has just a few counts. The V call is TRBV28, the J call TRBJ2-7; the D gene is possibly TRBD2 (6 bases). Germline CDR1 reads MDHEN; CDR2 reads SYDVKM. The CDR3 contains 15 residues. Trimming cost V 2 bases and J 6 bases, with 17 bases left between them. Here the CDR3 DNA reads TGTGCCAGCAGTTTAAGTAGCGGAGGGGCGGGCGAGCAGTACTTC. Amino acid sequence: CASSLSSGGAGEQYF.

Concerning this clone: A read error is possible here, since a much larger clone lies one base away. The sample holds other DNA sequences that translate to the same CDR3. The chain recombines TRBV2 with TRBJ1-2; D unclear. Germline lookup yields CDR1 SNHLY and CDR2 FYNNEI. This CDR3 region has 11 residues. The V and J ends lost 1 base and 8 bases respectively, with 5 bases between them. CDR3 region: CASSEGYGYTF. CDR3 coding DNA: TGTGCCAGCAGTGAAGGGTACGGCTACACCTTC.

This clone came up a few times. The rearrangement uses TRBV19 and TRBJ1-1, with no clear D. The V end was cut by 7 bases, the J end by 1 base, with 10 bases between. This CDR3 comprises 13 residues. The germline V gene has CDR1 LNHDA and CDR2 SQIVND (reference sequence). In DNA, the CDR3 is TGTGCCAGTAACCTACGGGAGAACACTGAAGCTTTCTTT. Encoded protein: CASNLRENTEAFF.

The chain has TRBV7-3 and TRBJ2-7; no definite D call. The V gene lost 3 bases and the J gene lost 5 bases, with 17 bases spanning the gap. The germline CDR1 and CDR2 sequences are SGHTA and FQGTGA. The CDR3 totals 15 residues. This CDR3 reads CASSFGRSQVHEQYF. The CDR3 nucleotides are TGTGCCAGCAGCTTTGGACGGTCCCAGGTCCACGAGCAGTACTTC. The complete variable domain, with remaining parts taken from reference TRBV7-3 and TRBJ2-7, reads GAGVSQTPSNKVTEKGKYVELRCDPISGHTALYWYRQSLGQGPEFLIYFQGTGAADDSGLPNDRFFAVRPEGSVSTLKIQRTERGDSAVYLCASSFGRSQVHEQYFGPGTRLTVT.

V usage is TRBV6-1 and J usage is TRBJ1-1, with 8 bases aligning to TRBD1. V shed 8 bases, J shed 1 base, and the junction held 6 bases outside the gene matches. CDR3 length equals 14 residues. Germline V gene lookup returns CDR1 MNHNS and CDR2 SASEGT. The CDR3 loop is CASGTGKKNTEAFF. The CDR3 DNA reads as TGTGCCAGCGGGACAGGCAAAAAGAACACTGAAGCTTTCTTT.

V is TRBV21-1 and J is TRBJ1-4; no DNA check was done on the table's D call, TRBD1. TRBV21-1 is assigned pseudogene status. This CDR3 is built from 18 residues. The DNA of the CDR3 is TGTGCCAGCAGCAACGGTCATCGGGACAGGGGGCCTTGTGAAAAACTGTTTTTT. Its translation: CASSNGHRDRGPCEKLFF.

This clone was seen only a few times. The genes are TRBV19 and TRBJ2-3, with D possibly matching TRBD2 (5 bases). This CDR3 contains 14 residues. V lost 3 bases and J 1 base, leaving 8 bases between the germline ends. Germline V gene data show CDR1 as LNHDA and CDR2 as SQIVND (reference sequence). As DNA, the CDR3 is TGTGCCAGTAGTATCGGACTCCGCACAGATACGCAGTATTTT. It translates to CASSIGLRTDTQYF.

This clone was observed a single time. The chain combines TRBV5-1 with TRBJ1-3; TRBD1 is a possible D gene (6 bases). The CDR3 length is 14 residues. The V gene's germline CDR1 is SGHRS and CDR2 YFSETQ. Trimming removed 5 bases at V and 1 base at J, with 10 bases between. The CDR3 DNA is TGCGCCAGCAGACAGGGAAGATCTGGAAACACCATATATTTT. Its translation: CASRQGRSGNTIYF.

The chain recombines TRBV29-1 with TRBJ1-2; D is uncertain. Germline CDR1 and CDR2: SQVTM and ANQGSEA. The CDR3 covers 12 residues. The V end lost 3 bases, the J end lost 4 bases, and 9 bases lay between the germline ends. The CDR3 DNA follows: TGCAGCGTTGATATCGACATCTATGGCTACACCTTC. Translation gives CSVDIDIYGYTF.

This sequence joins TRBV4-1 and TRBJ2-4, with 9 bases aligning to TRBD1. Germline CDR1 MGHRA, CDR2 YSYEKL. The CDR3 is 17 residues long. V was pared by 0 bases and J by 2 bases, with 5 bases of the junction left unmatched. In DNA form, the CDR3 reads TGCGCCAGCAGCCAAGACGCCGGGACAGGGACCAAAAACATTCAGTACTTC. Protein sequence: CASSQDAGTGTKNIQYF.

This clone was seen just once. The J gene is TRBJ2-2, the V gene TRBV27; the D gene is possibly TRBD2 (5 bases). The CDR3 loop spans 16 amino acids. Trimming shortened V by 6 bases and J by 3 bases, and 17 bases separated the two germline ends. Germline V gives CDR1 MNHEY, CDR2 SMNVEV (reference sequence). CDR3 nucleotides: TGTGCCAGCAGCGGATTAGCTTCCGGGGACACCGGGGAGCTGTTTTTT. Its protein is CASSGLASGDTGELFF.